Below, 18 T cell receptor beta chains from the same sample are listed, as sequenced in a study of lymphopenia after photon versus proton radiotherapy. Clones were sequenced by immunoSEQ multiplex PCR, and TCRdb holds only the in-frame ones, with some missing. The sample contains 55,000 to 70,000 clones, more than 75% of which appear only once. The specimen was peripheral blood, collected from a patient treated with photon-based radiotherapy. All receptors derive from a woman in her sixties or seventies with pancreatic cancer.

The chain combines TRBV18 with TRBJ2-5; 7 nucleotides agree with TRBD2. Per the germline V gene, CDR1 is KGHSH and CDR2 is LQKENI. V shed 2 bases and J 7 bases; nucleotides not matched to a gene: 7. This CDR3 contains 14 residues. CDR3 nucleotides: TGTGCCAGCTCACCAGGGGAGGGTTCTCGGACCCAGTACTTC. It specifies CASSPGEGSRTQYF. The whole variable domain, filled in from reference TRBV18 and TRBJ2-5, reads NAGVMQNPRHLVRRRGQEARLRCSPMKGHSHVYWYRQLPEEGLKFMVYLQKENIIDESGMPKERFSAEFPKEGPSILRIQQVVRGDSAAYFCASSPGEGSRTQYFGPGTRLLVL.

V is TRBV28 and J is TRBJ1-1, with D possibly TRBD1 on 5 matching bases. Trimming removed 6 bases from V and 1 base from J, with 12 bases in between. Germline V gene lookup returns CDR1 MDHEN and CDR2 SYDVKM. There are 14 residues in the CDR3. The CDR3 region has the DNA TGTGCCAGCAGCTCCCCTGGGGGGAACACTGAAGCTTTCTTT. This sequence encodes CASSSPGGNTEAFF.

The chain recombines TRBV5-1 with TRBJ2-5, with 12 bases that match TRBD2. V dropped 9 bases and J dropped 1; count of bases not matched to a gene: 10. The CDR3 is 16 residues long. Per germline, CDR1 SGHRS and CDR2 YFSETQ. Here the CDR3 reads CATNTGTSGSQETQYF. CDR3 sequence (DNA): TGCGCCACCAATACCGGGACTAGCGGGTCCCAAGAGACCCAGTACTTC.

The chain combines TRBV29-1 with TRBJ2-3; a possible D gene is TRBD1 (5 bases). V was clipped by 6 bases and J by 1 base, with 14 bases between them. This CDR3 has 14 residues. The V gene's germline CDR1 is SQVTM and CDR2 ANQGSEA. The CDR3 reads CSVATGRGTDTQYF. CDR3 nucleotides: TGCAGCGTAGCAACAGGACGAGGCACAGATACGCAGTATTTT.

V is TRBV18 and J is TRBJ1-3; D is undetermined. The CDR3 loop spans 16 amino acids. The germline V and J ends were trimmed by 8 bases and 0 bases, with 17 bases remaining between them. CDR1 and CDR2 (germline): KGHSH, LQKENI. CDR3 amino acids: CASPPVVRISGNTIYF. Here the CDR3 DNA reads TGTGCCAGCCCGCCGGTTGTCCGAATCTCTGGAAACACCATATATTTT.

This rearrangement joins TRBV5-4 to TRBJ2-1, with TRBD2 identical over 10 bases. The V gene's germline CDR1 is SGHNT and CDR2 YYREEE (reference sequence). The CDR3 length is 16 residues. V dropped 1 base and J dropped 7; count of bases not matched to a gene: 8. The CDR3 DNA reads as TGTGCCAGCAGCTTGAACTCACTAGCGGGAATGAATGAGCAGTTCTTC. This codes for CASSLNSLAGMNEQFF.

This clone was seen a single time. The V and J genes are TRBV30 and TRBJ2-5, with a weak D call TRBD1 (5 bases). The J call may be in error: the DNA end matches TRBJ2-7 better. Germline CDR1 and CDR2: GTSNPN and SVGIG (reference sequence). The CDR3 loop spans 13 amino acids. CDR3 sequence (DNA): TGTGCCTGGTCGGTTTTGGGGCAGGGCGAGCAGTACTTC. Encoded protein: CAWSVLGQGEQYF.

CDR3 coding DNA: TGTGCCAGCAGCCACCAGACAGGGCCCTACGAGCAGTACTTC. Protein: CASSHQTGPYEQYF. The chain combines TRBV6-5 with TRBJ2-7; TRBD1 aligns across 7 bases. Germline V gene lookup returns CDR1 MNHEY and CDR2 SVGAGI. The CDR3 has 14 residues. Losses at the gene ends were 6 bases for V and 2 bases for J; bases not matched to a gene: 7.

The chain combines TRBV7-2 with TRBJ1-5; TRBD1 agrees at 11 bases. This CDR3 comprises 16 residues. Unmatched junction bases numbered 9, after V lost 5 bases and J lost 6 bases. Germline assignment: CDR1 SGHTA and CDR2 FQGNSA. CDR3: CASSPEGTGGPQPQHF. Here the CDR3 DNA reads TGTGCCAGCAGCCCGGAGGGGACAGGGGGTCCTCAGCCCCAGCATTTT.

CDR3 in amino acids: CASSNPGLAGGPQETQYF. CDR3 bases: TGTGCCAGCAGCAACCCGGGACTAGCGGGAGGGCCACAAGAGACCCAGTACTTC. The chain couples TRBV6-4 to TRBJ2-5, with 16 bases lining up with TRBD2. CDR3 length: 18 amino acids. The junction had 9 bases not matched to a gene; V was cut back by 6 bases and J by 2 bases. The germline V gene encodes CDR1 MRHNA and CDR2 SNTAGT.

This chain connects TRBV6-5 to TRBJ2-5, with 7 bases identical to TRBD2. Trimming cost V 8 bases and J 7 bases; bases outside gene matches: 13. The CDR3 is 14 amino acids. Looked up from germline, CDR1 is MNHEY and CDR2 is SVGAGI. The CDR3, as DNA: TGTGCCAGCGGTCTAGCGGCCCCCCCCCGGACCCAGTACTTC. It codes for CASGLAAPPRTQYF.

The chain carries TRBV25-1 and TRBJ2-3; 13 bases fit TRBD2. After removal of 2 bases from V and 6 bases from J, the junction contained 2 bases not matched to a gene. This CDR3 has 15 residues. From germline, CDR1 is MGHDK and CDR2 SYGVNS. This CDR3 reads CASSEQLAGGDTQYF. The DNA of the CDR3 is TGTGCCAGCAGTGAACAACTAGCGGGAGGGGATACGCAGTATTTT.

The gene calls are TRBV7-2 and TRBJ2-7; a weak D match, TRBD2 (5 bases). This CDR3 is 17 amino acids long. Trimming took off 6 bases at V and 7 bases at J, with 28 bases between the two ends. CDR1 SGHTA and CDR2 FQGNSA come from the germline V gene. CDR3 residues: CASRPESLTRGVREQYF. The CDR3 nucleotides are TGTGCCAGCAGGCCAGAATCCCTTACTAGAGGAGTCCGGGAGCAGTACTTC.

This chain uses TRBV5-1 with TRBJ2-7; tentative D call: TRBD2 (6 bases). CDR3 size: 13 residues. The V end lost 2 bases, the J end lost 1 base, and 7 bases lay between the germline ends. The germline CDR1 and CDR2 sequences are SGHRS and YFSETQ. CDR3 nucleotide sequence: TGCGCCAGCAGCTTCGGGACTTCCTACGAGCAGTACTTC. It is translated as CASSFGTSYEQYF.

The rearrangement joins TRBV28 to TRBJ2-7, with D tentatively TRBD2 (5 bases). V was shortened by 7 bases and J by 6 bases, with 16 bases between the two germline ends. The CDR3 runs 13 residues. Looked up from germline, CDR1 is MDHEN and CDR2 is SYDVKM. The chain's CDR3 is CASKGDQVREQYF. The CDR3 DNA reads TGTGCCAGCAAGGGAGACCAGGTACGCGAGCAGTACTTC.

The J gene is TRBJ1-2, the V gene TRBV25-1; 9 bases agree with TRBD1. This CDR3 has 16 amino acids. The V segment lost 4 bases and the J segment 8 bases; nucleotides outside the gene matches: 14. Germline V lookup: CDR1 MGHDK, CDR2 SYGVNS. The CDR3, as DNA: TGTGCCAGCAGTGTTACCGGGACAGGGTATTTAGGAGGCTACACCTTC. As protein: CASSVTGTGYLGGYTF.

The chain employs TRBV5-5 and TRBJ2-7, with TRBD1 matching 8 bases. Germline V gene lookup returns CDR1 SGHKS and CDR2 YYEKEE (reference sequence). The CDR3 runs to 16 residues. J was trimmed by 0 bases and V by 0 bases; bases with no gene match: 5. CDR3 sequence: CASSLVATGASYEQYF. As DNA, the CDR3 is TGTGCCAGCAGCTTGGTCGCGACAGGGGCCTCCTACGAGCAGTACTTC. Based on the CDR3 plus reference TRBV5-5 and TRBJ2-7, the full variable domain is DAGVTQSPTHLIKTRGQQVTLRCSPISGHKSVSWYQQVLGQGPQFIFQYYEKEERGRGNFPDRFSARQFPNYSSELNVNALLLGDSALYLCASSLVATGASYEQYFGPGTRLTVT.

The CDR3 is CASSQPWSGANVLTF. As DNA, the CDR3 is TGTGCCAGCAGCCAACCCTGGTCTGGGGCCAACGTCCTGACTTTC. V and J are TRBV7-9 and TRBJ2-6; no definite D call. V was clipped by 5 bases and J by 1 base, with 9 bases between them. The germline V gene has CDR1 SEHNR and CDR2 FQNEAQ (reference sequence). The CDR3 extends over 15 amino acids.